This T cell receptor beta chain was obtained from a study of identical twins. The donors were all healthy and Caucasian. TCRdb re-derived calls from the 5' RACE reads in MiXCR, one entry per CDR3 protein. Of around 1.7 million distinct CDR3 sequences in the sample, around 33% were seen once. Germline V lookup: CDR1 LGHDT, CDR2 YNNKEL (reference sequence). Trimming removed 1 base at V and 11 bases at J, with 8 bases between. The CDR3 is 11 residues long. Concerning this clonotype: A much more abundant neighbour one base away suggests this may be a read error.

The sequenced sample was cord blood. This TCR was recovered from a newborn girl in good health. The chain combines TRBV3-1 with TRBJ2-5; D is possibly TRBD2 (5 bases). The CDR3 is CASSQGEGQYF. In DNA form, the CDR3 reads TGTGCCAGCAGCCAAGGTGAGGGACAGTACTTC.